Sequencing of this T cell receptor (beta chain) was carried out in a study of shared clonotypes between healthy human individuals. Memory CD4+ cells were the fraction left after CD45RA+ naive selection. Points from the study as a whole: Among donors, the sharing of clonotypes was expected to be influenced by sequencing depth. It was only blood that was sampled, and tissue repertoires likely differ. Among the subsets, naive ones generally showed larger estimated richness than memory ones.

This CDR3 spans 15 amino acids. V was pared by 0 bases and J by 14 bases, with 20 bases between. The V gene's germline CDR1 is MRHNA and CDR2 SNTAGT. The table came from immunoSEQ multiplex PCR; TCRdb's copy has only in-frame clones and leaves some out. This table has 2 million or so clones, around 95% appearing once. A word on this clone: Its target is not known.

The clonotype originates from a man younger than 35 in good health. The chain joins TRBV6-4 to TRBJ2-1; a weak D match, TRBD2 (5 bases). Source material: naive CD4+ T cells sorted from blood. Subset here: CD45RA+ positively selected. The CDR3 is CASSDSSARTQEEFF. DNA for the CDR3: TGTGCCAGCAGTGACTCTTCCGCGCGGACTCAAGAAGAGTTCTTC.